This is a list of T cell receptor beta chains from one sample in a study of sequential checkpoint blockade in melanoma. Assay: immunoSEQ multiplex PCR; the TCRdb copy retains only in-frame clones and omits some. The sample contains more than 10,000 clones, roughly 27% of which appear only once. The sequences come from tumor tissue (inferred from file names), collected from a patient given nivolumab and ipilimumab in sequence. The receptors here all came from a human donor with melanoma. The CDR3 runs from the conserved cysteine through the conserved F or W. The D gene is left open where the match is weak. Clone size is not always given. Where it is, it says once, few, many or a class for expanded clones.

V	D	J	size	DNA	CDR3
TRBV10-2	TRBD1	TRBJ2-1	-	TGCGCCAGCAGTCCAGGGGGCGGTGAGCAGTTCTTC	CASSPGGGEQFF
TRBV28	-	TRBJ1-2	few	TGTGCCAGCAGTCCGACCAGAAGGAGGTTCTCTAACTATGGCTACACCTTC	CASSPTRRRFSNYGYTF
TRBV11-3	TRBD1	TRBJ1-1	many	TGTGCCAGCAGCCATCGACAGGGGGAGGTGAACACTGAAGCTTTCTTT	CASSHRQGEVNTEAFF
TRBV11-3	-	TRBJ2-3	hyperexpanded	TGTGCCAGCAGCCCAACTACACAGGAATTCAGGGATACGCAGTATTTT	CASSPTTQEFRDTQYF
TRBV10-2	TRBD1	TRBJ1-5	-	TGCGCCAGCCTTCCGGGACAGGGCAATCAGCCCCAGCATTTT	CASLPGQGNQPQHF
TRBV11-3	-	TRBJ2-1	-	TGTGCCAGCAGCCCCCGTAGGGGCGCGGATGAGCAGTTCTTC	CASSPRRGADEQFF
TRBV28	-	TRBJ2-7	few	TGTGCCAGCAGTTTAAGCCTCCCAGGCGGCAGCTCCTACGAGCAGTACTTC	CASSLSLPGGSSYEQYF
TRBV19	-	TRBJ1-2	-	TGTGCCAGTAGTATTCTAGGTACTACTAACTATGGCTACACCTTC	CASSILGTTNYGYTF
TRBV28	-	TRBJ1-4	few	TGTGCCAGCAAAAGAGGGGGGGCCGATGAAAAACTGTTTTTT	CASKRGGADEKLFF
TRBV28	-	TRBJ2-3	few	TGTGCCTCCAAGGAGGGGTATTGGTTCACAGATACGCAGTATTTT	CASKEGYWFTDTQYF
TRBV6-8	-	TRBJ2-2	-	TGTGCCAGCAGTTACGCTTTCACCGGGGAGCTGTTTTTT	CASSYAFTGELFF
TRBV6-8	TRBD1	TRBJ1-5	-	TGTGCCAGCAGACACAGGGGGGACAATCAGCCCCAGCATTTT	CASRHRGDNQPQHF
TRBV18	-	TRBJ1-1	-	TGTGCCAGCTCACCAAGGGCGGGTGAAGGCGCTGAAGCTTTCTTT	CASSPRAGEGAEAFF
TRBV11-3	TRBD2	TRBJ2-2	few	TGTGCCAGCAGCTTAACGCGGGAGACCGGGGAGCTGTTTTTT	CASSLTRETGELFF
TRBV6-8	TRBD1	TRBJ1-2	few	TGTGCCAGCAGGAAAGAGGGGGCTGGGGGCTACACCTTC	CASRKEGAGGYTF
TRBV6-8	-	TRBJ1-1	-	TGTGCCAGCACTCGGGGGGACACTGAAGCTTTCTTT	CASTRGDTEAFF
TRBV14	TRBD1	TRBJ1-4	-	TGTGCCAGCAGCCAACCGGGACAGGCCCCAACTAATGAAAAACTGTTTTTT	CASSQPGQAPTNEKLFF
TRBV28	TRBD1	TRBJ2-1	-	TGTGCCAGCAGTTCCGACAGGGGGCATTTGGATGAGCAGTTCTTC	CASSSDRGHLDEQFF
TRBV15	-	TRBJ1-4	few	TGTGCCACCAGCCCTCGTAGAACCGGGACTAATGAAAAACTGTTTTTT	CATSPRRTGTNEKLFF
TRBV18	-	TRBJ2-2	-	TGTGCCAGCTCACCACCGGGCCCCGGGGGAACCGGGGAGCTGTTTTTT	CASSPPGPGGTGELFF
TRBV15	TRBD2	TRBJ2-2	-	TGTGCCACCAGCCCTAAAGTAAGGGGGGGACTAGCGGGAGAATACACCGGGGAGCTGTTTTTT	CATSPKVRGGLAGEYTGELFF
TRBV15	TRBD2	TRBJ2-7	once	TGTGCCACCAGCAGACTGACTAGCGGGAGTAACGAGCAGTACTTC	CATSRLTSGSNEQYF
TRBV28	-	TRBJ1-2	-	TGTGCCAGCAGTTTTCTCAACCTGGGACGGCCCTACACCTTC	CASSFLNLGRPYTF
TRBV6-8	-	TRBJ1-5	few	TGTGCCAGCAGTTACTCGACCCTTAATCAGCCCCAGCATTTT	CASSYSTLNQPQHF
TRBV11-3	-	TRBJ2-1	-	TGTGCCAGCAGCCTAATGCCCGGCCCCGCCGGTGAGCAGTTCTTC	CASSLMPGPAGEQFF
TRBV6-8	-	TRBJ2-7	many	TGTGCCAGCAGAAAGATCGGGGGTTTCTACGAGCAGTACTTC	CASRKIGGFYEQYF
TRBV28	TRBD1	TRBJ2-7	few	TGTGCCAGCAGCTTGGCGGGGACAGGGGGCTACGAGCAGTACTTC	CASSLAGTGGYEQYF
TRBV19	-	TRBJ2-7	few	TGTGCCAGTAGTCTACGGACGGACCCTAGCAACGAGCAGTACTTC	CASSLRTDPSNEQYF
TRBV19	-	TRBJ1-1	-	TGTGCCAGTAGTCGGGGGACAGAAGCTTTCTTT	CASSRGTEAFF
TRBV6-8	-	TRBJ1-5	-	TGTGCCAGCAGTATTGGCAGCAATCAGCCCCAGCATTTT	CASSIGSNQPQHF
TRBV9	TRBD2	TRBJ2-7	few	TGTGCCAGCAGCGTGCTAGCGGGGGCCTCCTACGAGCAGTACTTC	CASSVLAGASYEQYF
TRBV14	-	TRBJ2-1	few	TGTGCCAGTCGATTGTACAATGAGCAGTTCTTC	CASRLYNEQFF
TRBV11-3	TRBD2	TRBJ2-7	many	TGTGCCAGCAGCGCCAGACTAGCGGGGGTGTACGAGCAGTACTTC	CASSARLAGVYEQYF
TRBV18	-	TRBJ1-1	-	TGTGCCAGCTCACCAGGTTTGCCCCCTGAAGCTTTCTTT	CASSPGLPPEAFF
TRBV11-3	-	TRBJ2-1	-	TGTGCCAGCACCACCACTTACGGGAGTACTAATGAGCAGTTCTTC	CASTTTYGSTNEQFF
TRBV6-8	-	TRBJ2-3	-	TGTGCCAGCAGTTACAACAGGGCTTCCACAGATACGCAGTATTTT	CASSYNRASTDTQYF
TRBV19	-	TRBJ1-2	-	TGTGCCAGTAGTCTCCGGGACGGAGCTTATGGCTACACCTTC	CASSLRDGAYGYTF
TRBV11-3	-	TRBJ1-4	-	TGTGCCAGCAGTCCGAACGGGGGTGCTAATGAAAAACTGTTTTTT	CASSPNGGANEKLFF
TRBV19	-	TRBJ1-5	-	TGTGCCAGTAGTGATACAGGGTTAGGGGGTCAGCCCCAGCATTTT	CASSDTGLGGQPQHF
TRBV19	-	TRBJ1-5	-	TGTGCCAGTACCGGGACGTGGAAAGGCAATCAGCCCCAGCATTTT	CASTGTWKGNQPQHF
TRBV18	-	TRBJ2-5	-	TGTGCCAGCTCACCAAGGGCCCAAGAGACCCAGTACTTC	CASSPRAQETQYF
TRBV11-3	TRBD1	TRBJ2-4	many	TGTGCCAGCAGCAAATGGACAGGGGAGAAAAACATTCAGTACTTC	CASSKWTGEKNIQYF